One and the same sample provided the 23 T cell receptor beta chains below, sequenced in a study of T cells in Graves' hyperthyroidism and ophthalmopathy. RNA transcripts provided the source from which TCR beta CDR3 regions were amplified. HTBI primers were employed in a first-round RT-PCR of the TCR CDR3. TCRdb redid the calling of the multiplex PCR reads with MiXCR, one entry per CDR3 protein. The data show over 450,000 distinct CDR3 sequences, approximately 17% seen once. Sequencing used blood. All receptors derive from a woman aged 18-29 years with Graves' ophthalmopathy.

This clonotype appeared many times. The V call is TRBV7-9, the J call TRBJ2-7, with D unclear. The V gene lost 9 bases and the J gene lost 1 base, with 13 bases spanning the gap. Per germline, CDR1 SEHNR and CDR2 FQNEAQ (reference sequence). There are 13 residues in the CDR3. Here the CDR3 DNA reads TGTGCCAGACGATACCCCCCTTCCTACGAGCAGTACTTC. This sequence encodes CARRYPPSYEQYF.

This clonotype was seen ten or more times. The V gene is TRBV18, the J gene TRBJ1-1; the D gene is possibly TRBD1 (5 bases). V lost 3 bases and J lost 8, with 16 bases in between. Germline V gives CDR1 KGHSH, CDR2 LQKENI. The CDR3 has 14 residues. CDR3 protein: CASSPEGSWGEAFF. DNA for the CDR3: TGTGCCAGCTCACCGGAGGGGTCATGGGGAGAAGCTTTCTTT.

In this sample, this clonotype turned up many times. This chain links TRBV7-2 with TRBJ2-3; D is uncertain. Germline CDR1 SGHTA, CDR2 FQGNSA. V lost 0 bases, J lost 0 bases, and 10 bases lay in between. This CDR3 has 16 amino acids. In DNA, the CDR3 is TGTGCCAGCAGCTTAGCTGGAGATCCTAGCACAGATACGCAGTATTTT. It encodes CASSLAGDPSTDTQYF. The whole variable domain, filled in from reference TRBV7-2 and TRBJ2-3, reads GAGVSQSPSNKVTEKGKDVELRCDPISGHTALYWYRQSLGQGLEFLIYFQGNSAPDKSGLPSDRFSAERTGGSVSTLTIQRTQQEDSAVYLCASSLAGDPSTDTQYFGPGTRLTVL.

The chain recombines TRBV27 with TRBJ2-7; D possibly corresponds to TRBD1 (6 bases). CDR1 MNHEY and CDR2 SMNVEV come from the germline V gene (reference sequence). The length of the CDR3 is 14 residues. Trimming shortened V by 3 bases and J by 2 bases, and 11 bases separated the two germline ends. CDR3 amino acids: CASSFSDSTYEQYF. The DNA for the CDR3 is TGTGCCAGCAGTTTCTCGGACAGTACCTACGAGCAGTACTTC.

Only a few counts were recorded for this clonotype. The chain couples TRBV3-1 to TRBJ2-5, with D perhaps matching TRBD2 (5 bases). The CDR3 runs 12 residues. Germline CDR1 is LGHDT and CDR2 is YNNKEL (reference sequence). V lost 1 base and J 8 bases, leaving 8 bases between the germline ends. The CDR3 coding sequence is TGTGCCAGCAGCCAAGGCGCGGGTACCCAGTACTTC. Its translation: CASSQGAGTQYF.

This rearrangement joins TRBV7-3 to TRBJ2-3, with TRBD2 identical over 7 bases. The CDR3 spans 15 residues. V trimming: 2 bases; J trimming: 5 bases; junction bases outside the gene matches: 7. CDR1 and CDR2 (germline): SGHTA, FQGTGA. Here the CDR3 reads CASSLFAGAGDTQYF. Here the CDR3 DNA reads TGTGCCAGCAGCTTATTCGCGGGAGCTGGAGATACGCAGTATTTT.

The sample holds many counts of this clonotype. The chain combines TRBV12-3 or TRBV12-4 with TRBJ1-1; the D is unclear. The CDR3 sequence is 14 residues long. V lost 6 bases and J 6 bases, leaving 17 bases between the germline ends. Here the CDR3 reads CASSPTSRRAEAFF. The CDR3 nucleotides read TGTGCCAGCAGCCCGACTTCCAGACGAGCTGAAGCTTTCTTT.

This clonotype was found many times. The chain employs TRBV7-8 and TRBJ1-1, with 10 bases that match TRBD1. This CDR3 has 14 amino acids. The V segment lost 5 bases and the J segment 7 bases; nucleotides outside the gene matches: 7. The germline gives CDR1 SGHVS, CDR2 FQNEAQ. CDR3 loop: CASSRRQGADEAFF. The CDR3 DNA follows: TGTGCCAGCAGCCGTCGACAGGGGGCTGATGAAGCTTTCTTT. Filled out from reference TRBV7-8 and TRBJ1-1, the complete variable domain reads GAGVSQSPRYKVAKRGQDVALRCDPISGHVSLFWYQQALGQGPEFLTYFQNEAQLDKSGLPSDRFFAERPEGSVSTLKIQRTQQEDSAVYLCASSRRQGADEAFFGQGTRLTVV.

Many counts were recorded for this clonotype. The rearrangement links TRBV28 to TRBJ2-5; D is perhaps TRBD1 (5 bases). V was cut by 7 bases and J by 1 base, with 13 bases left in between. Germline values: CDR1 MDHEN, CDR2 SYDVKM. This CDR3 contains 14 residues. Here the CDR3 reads CASTGHNTQETQYF. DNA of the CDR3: TGTGCCAGCACTGGACACAACACCCAAGAGACCCAGTACTTC. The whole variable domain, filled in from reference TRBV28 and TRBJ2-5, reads DVKVTQSSRYLVKRTGEKVFLECVQDMDHENMFWYRQDPGLGLRLIYFSYDVKMKEKGDIPEGYSVSREKKERFSLILESASTNQTSMYLCASTGHNTQETQYFGPGTRLLVL.

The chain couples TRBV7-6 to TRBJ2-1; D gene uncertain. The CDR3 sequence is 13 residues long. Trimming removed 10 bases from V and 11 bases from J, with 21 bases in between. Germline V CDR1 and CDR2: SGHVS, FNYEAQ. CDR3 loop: CATGSQDVGQQFF. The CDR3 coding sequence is TGTGCCACCGGCAGCCAAGATGTAGGACAGCAGTTCTTC.

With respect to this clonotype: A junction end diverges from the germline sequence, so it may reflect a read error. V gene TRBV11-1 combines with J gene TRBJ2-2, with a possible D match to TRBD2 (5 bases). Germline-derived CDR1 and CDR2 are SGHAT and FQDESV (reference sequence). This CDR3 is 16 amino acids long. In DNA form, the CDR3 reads TGTGCCAGCAGCTTAGGAGGAGCAGTGGGGTTCGGGGAGCTGCTTTTT. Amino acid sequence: CASSLGGAVGFGELLF.

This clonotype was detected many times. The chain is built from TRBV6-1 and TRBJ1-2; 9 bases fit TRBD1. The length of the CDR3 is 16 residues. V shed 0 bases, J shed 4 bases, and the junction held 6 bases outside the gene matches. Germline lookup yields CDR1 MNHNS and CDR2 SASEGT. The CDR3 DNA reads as TGTGCCAGCAGTGAAGCCTCCGGGACAGGGATCTATGGCTACACCTTC. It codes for CASSEASGTGIYGYTF.

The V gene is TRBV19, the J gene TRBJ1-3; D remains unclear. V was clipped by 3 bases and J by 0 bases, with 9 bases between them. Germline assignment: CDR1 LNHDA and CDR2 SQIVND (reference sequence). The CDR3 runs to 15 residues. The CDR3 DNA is TGTGCCAGTAGTATCAACGGCTACTCTGGAAACACCATATATTTT. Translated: CASSINGYSGNTIYF.

In DNA, the CDR3 is TGTGCCAGCAGCCATGGACAGGTTAATGAGCAGTTCTTC. Its translation: CASSHGQVNEQFF. The V call is TRBV6-1, the J call TRBJ2-1, with 7 bases lining up with TRBD1. The length of the CDR3 is 13 residues. Trimming removed 6 bases from V and 7 bases from J; junction bases left unmatched: 6. Looked up from germline, CDR1 is MNHNS and CDR2 is SASEGT.

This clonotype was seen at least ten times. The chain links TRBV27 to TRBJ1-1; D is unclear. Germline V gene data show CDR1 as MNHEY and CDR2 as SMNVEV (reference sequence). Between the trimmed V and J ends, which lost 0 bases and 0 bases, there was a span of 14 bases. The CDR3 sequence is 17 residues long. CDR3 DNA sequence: TGTGCCAGCAGTTTATCGCGGTTTGGAGTTATGAACACTGAAGCTTTCTTT. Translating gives CASSLSRFGVMNTEAFF.

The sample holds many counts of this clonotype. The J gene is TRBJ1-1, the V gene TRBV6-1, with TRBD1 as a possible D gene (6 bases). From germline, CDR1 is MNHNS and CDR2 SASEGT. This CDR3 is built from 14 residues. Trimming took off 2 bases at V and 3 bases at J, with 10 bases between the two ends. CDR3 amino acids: CASSEYREHTEAFF. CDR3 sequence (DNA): TGTGCCAGCAGTGAATACAGGGAGCACACTGAAGCTTTCTTT.

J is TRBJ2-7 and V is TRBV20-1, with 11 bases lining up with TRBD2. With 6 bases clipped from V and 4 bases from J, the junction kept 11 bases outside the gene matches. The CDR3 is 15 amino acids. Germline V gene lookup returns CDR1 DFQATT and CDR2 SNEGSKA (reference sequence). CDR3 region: CSAPRSGRASYEQYF. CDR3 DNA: TGCAGTGCCCCCCGTAGCGGGAGGGCCTCGTACGAGCAGTACTTC.

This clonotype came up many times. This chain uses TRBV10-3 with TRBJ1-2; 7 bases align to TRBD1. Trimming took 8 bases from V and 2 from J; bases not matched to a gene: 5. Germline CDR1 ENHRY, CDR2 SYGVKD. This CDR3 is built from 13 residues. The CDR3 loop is CAIASDRNYGYTF. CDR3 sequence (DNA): TGTGCCATCGCCTCGGACAGGAACTATGGCTACACCTTC.

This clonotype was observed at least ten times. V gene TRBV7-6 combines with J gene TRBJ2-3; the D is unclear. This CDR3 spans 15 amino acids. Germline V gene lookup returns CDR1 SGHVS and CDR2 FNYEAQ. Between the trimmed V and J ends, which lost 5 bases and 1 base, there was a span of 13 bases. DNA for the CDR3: TGTGCCAGCAGCCCTCAGAAGGTTCGCACAGATACGCAGTATTTT. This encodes CASSPQKVRTDTQYF. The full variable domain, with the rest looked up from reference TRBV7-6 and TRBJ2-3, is GAGVSQSPRYKVTKRGQDVALRCDPISGHVSLYWYRQALGQGPEFLTYFNYEAQQDKSGLPNDRFSAERPEGSISTLTIQRTEQRDSAMYRCASSPQKVRTDTQYFGPGTRLTVL.

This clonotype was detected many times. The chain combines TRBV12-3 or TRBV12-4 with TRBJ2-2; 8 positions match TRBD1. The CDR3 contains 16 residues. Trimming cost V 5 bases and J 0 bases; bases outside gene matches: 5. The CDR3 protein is CASSRRQGSNTGELFF. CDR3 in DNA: TGTGCCAGCAGTAGACGACAGGGGTCGAACACCGGGGAGCTGTTTTTT.

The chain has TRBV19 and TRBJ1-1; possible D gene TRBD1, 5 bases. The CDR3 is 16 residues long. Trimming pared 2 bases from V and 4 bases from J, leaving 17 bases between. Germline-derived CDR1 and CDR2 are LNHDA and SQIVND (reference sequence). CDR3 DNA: TGTGCCAGTAGTATATCTCCGGACACGGTTTTCACTGAAGCTTTCTTT. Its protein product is CASSISPDTVFTEAFF.

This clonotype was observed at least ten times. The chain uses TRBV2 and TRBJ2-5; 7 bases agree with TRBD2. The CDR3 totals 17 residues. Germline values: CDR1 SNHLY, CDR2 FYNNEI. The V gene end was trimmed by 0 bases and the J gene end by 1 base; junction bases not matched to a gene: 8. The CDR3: CASSEALASGLQETQYF. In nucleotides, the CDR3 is TGTGCCAGCAGTGAAGCGCTGGCTAGCGGACTCCAAGAGACCCAGTACTTC.

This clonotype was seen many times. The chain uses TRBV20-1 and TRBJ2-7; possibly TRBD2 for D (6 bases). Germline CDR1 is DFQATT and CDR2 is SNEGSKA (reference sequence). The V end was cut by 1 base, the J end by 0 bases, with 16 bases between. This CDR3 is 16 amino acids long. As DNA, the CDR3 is TGCAGTGCTAGAGGAGGGGCCAGCGGGTTCTCCTACGAGCAGTACTTC. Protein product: CSARGGASGFSYEQYF.